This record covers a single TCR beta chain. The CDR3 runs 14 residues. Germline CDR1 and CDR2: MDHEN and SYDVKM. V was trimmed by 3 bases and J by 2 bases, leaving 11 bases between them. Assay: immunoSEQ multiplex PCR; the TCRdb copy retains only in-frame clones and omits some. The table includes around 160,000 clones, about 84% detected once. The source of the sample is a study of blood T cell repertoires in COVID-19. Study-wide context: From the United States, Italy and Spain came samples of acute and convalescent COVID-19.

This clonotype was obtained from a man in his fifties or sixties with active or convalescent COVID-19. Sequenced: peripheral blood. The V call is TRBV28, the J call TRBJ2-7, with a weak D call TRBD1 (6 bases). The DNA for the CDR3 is TGTGCCAGCAGTTTTGGGACAACACCCTACGAGCAGTACTTC. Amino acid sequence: CASSFGTTPYEQYF.